This T cell receptor beta chain was obtained from a study of T cells in Graves' hyperthyroidism and ophthalmopathy. CDR1 and CDR2 from the germline V gene are MNHEY and SVGAGI. The CDR3 spans 15 residues. Trimming stripped 4 bases from V and 6 bases from J, with 19 bases between. Clinicians diagnosed patients from clinical symptoms, serum thyroxine and TRAb, thyroid ultrasound and orbital computed tomography. The authors took PBMCs from 8.5 to 10 ml fresh peripheral blood. Study-wide findings and caveats: The model forecast ophthalmopathy, anticipating it by a median around 6.9 months before onset.

In this sample, this clonotype turned up many times. Antigen unknown. TCR beta CDR3 regions were amplified from RNA. HTBI primers drove first-round RT-PCR of the TCR CDR3. TCRdb independently ran MiXCR on the multiplex PCR reads; one entry per CDR3 protein. The sample has approximately 520,000 distinct CDR3 sequences, around a quarter seen once. The rearrangement links TRBV6-5 to TRBJ2-7; perhaps TRBD2 as D (7 bases). The sequencing sample was made of blood. The receptor was derived from a woman in her twenties or thirties with Graves' ophthalmopathy. The CDR3 nucleotides are TGTGCCAGCAGTTCACAAGGAGGGGGGGCCTCCGAGCAGTACTTC. It yields the protein CASSSQGGGASEQYF.